The 9 T cell receptor beta chains below come from one sample, sequenced in a study of cytomegalovirus exposure and HLA in healthy donors. Researchers ran the PCR with 60 Vbeta and 13 Jbeta primers. Only in-frame clones appear in the TCRdb table, and some are missing; sequencing was by immunoSEQ multiplex PCR. The data show tens of thousands of clones, with about 86% seen just once and roughly 2.5% held by the top ten. The sequenced sample was PBMCs. The receptors shown here come from a boy between 10 and 17 years old in good health and CMV-seronegative.

The rearrangement links TRBV2 to TRBJ1-6; TRBD1 might be the D (6 bases). CDR1 is SNHLY and CDR2 is FYNNEI in the germline V gene. The CDR3 is 14 residues long. V was shortened by 5 bases and J by 7 bases, with 12 bases between the two germline ends. The chain's CDR3 is CASSKDRLNSPLHF. Written as DNA, the CDR3 is TGTGCCAGCAGTAAGGACAGACTGAATTCACCCCTCCACTTT.

The J gene is TRBJ1-2, the V gene TRBV7-6, with TRBD1 identical over 10 bases. With V trimmed by 5 bases and J by 5 bases, 8 bases remained unmatched. The CDR3 length is 15 residues. Per the germline V gene, CDR1 is SGHVS and CDR2 is FNYEAQ. The CDR3 sequence: CASSPRQGASYGYTF. The DNA of the CDR3 is TGTGCCAGCAGCCCGAGACAGGGGGCGTCTTATGGCTACACCTTC.

This chain uses TRBV7-8 with TRBJ2-3; the match to TRBD2 covers 13 bases. Germline assignment: CDR1 SGHVS and CDR2 FQNEAQ. CDR3 length: 19 residues. Germline trimming cut 4 bases from V and 0 bases from J; bases unmatched to any gene: 10. CDR3 in amino acids: CASSSDTSGGAPSTDTQYF. Written as DNA, the CDR3 is TGTGCCAGCAGCTCCGATACTAGCGGGGGGGCCCCAAGCACAGATACGCAGTATTTT.

The chain has TRBV27 and TRBJ2-3; D not certain. Between the trimmed V and J ends, which lost 0 bases and 5 bases, there was a span of 12 bases. This CDR3 region has 15 residues. CDR1 is MNHEY and CDR2 is SMNVEV in the germline V gene (reference sequence). The CDR3 nucleotides are TGTGCCAGCAGTTTATCAGGCGCGGAAGTAGATACGCAGTATTTT. Its protein product is CASSLSGAEVDTQYF.

The CDR3 DNA reads as TGTGCCAGCGTAGTCTCGACAGGGGATACTGGCGAGCAGTACTTC. It translates to CASVVSTGDTGEQYF. J is TRBJ2-7 and V is TRBV6-6, with 8 bases aligning to TRBD1. In germline, CDR1 is MNHNY, CDR2 SVGAGI (reference sequence). This CDR3 is 15 amino acids long. Unmatched junction bases numbered 15, after V lost 8 bases and J lost 6 bases.

The sample holds one count of this clone. This chain links TRBV5-1 with TRBJ2-2; TRBD2 agrees at 12 bases. V dropped 4 bases and J dropped 2; count of bases not matched to a gene: 6. The CDR3 sequence is 17 residues long. The V gene's germline CDR1 is SGHRS and CDR2 YFSETQ. CDR3 amino acids: CASSPLAGGTNTGELFF. The CDR3 DNA reads TGCGCCAGCAGCCCTCTAGCGGGGGGGACTAACACCGGGGAGCTGTTTTTT.

This chain joins TRBV19 and TRBJ2-7; a possible D gene is TRBD1 (7 bases). The germline V gene has CDR1 LNHDA and CDR2 SQIVND (reference sequence). V was shortened by 5 bases and J by 6 bases, with 20 bases between the two germline ends. The CDR3 sequence is 15 residues long. The CDR3 DNA is TGTGCCAGTAGTGGTTCGTCAGGGGGAGGTTCCGAGCAGTACTTC. It codes for CASSGSSGGGSEQYF.

The chain employs TRBV2 and TRBJ1-2, with no clear D. The CDR3 is made up of 15 amino acids. Trimming took off 1 base at V and 8 bases at J, with 17 bases between the two ends. Per the germline V gene, CDR1 is SNHLY and CDR2 is FYNNEI. The CDR3 sequence: CASSEGFWGAGGYTF. In nucleotides, the CDR3 is TGTGCCAGCAGTGAAGGGTTTTGGGGAGCTGGGGGCTACACCTTC.

The chain is built from TRBV15 and TRBJ1-5, with a possible D match to TRBD1 (6 bases). This CDR3 contains 15 residues. V lost 0 bases and J lost 7, with 13 bases in between. Germline assignment: CDR1 LNHNV and CDR2 YYDKDF (reference sequence). This CDR3 is CATSRDAGDRQPQHF. CDR3 coding DNA: TGTGCCACCAGCAGAGATGCAGGGGATCGGCAGCCCCAGCATTTT. Full variable domain (rest looked up from reference TRBV15 and TRBJ1-5): DAMVIQNPRYQVTQFGKPVTLSCSQTLNHNVMYWYQQKSSQAPKLLFHYYDKDFNNEADTPDNFQSRRPNTSFCFLDIRSPGLGDTAMYLCATSRDAGDRQPQHFGDGTRLSIL.